This entry features one TCR beta chain sequence. No antigen is known for it. A multiplex PCR was run with 60 Vbeta primers and 13 Jbeta primers. Assay: immunoSEQ multiplex PCR; the TCRdb copy retains only in-frame clones and omits some. The table records about 190,000 clones, approximately 80% of them present only once. The data derive from a study of cytomegalovirus exposure and HLA in healthy donors. Study-level information: An early data release held 80 million or so unique TCRs from HLA-typed donors.

Study-level findings and limits: A previous analysis found most TCR beta V segments productive roughly 87% or roughly 30% of the time.

Per the germline V gene, CDR1 is SGHRS and CDR2 is YFSETQ. The CDR3 is 14 residues long. Germline trimming cut 1 base from V and 2 bases from J; bases unmatched to any gene: 1. The receptor was isolated from a middle-aged woman in good health and CMV-seronegative. The V gene is TRBV5-1, the J gene TRBJ2-3; 7 bases are shared with TRBD1. Sequencing input: PBMCs. CDR3 sequence reads: CASSLTGATDTQYF. Written as DNA, the CDR3 is TGCGCCAGCAGCTTGACAGGGGCCACAGATACGCAGTATTTT.